This passage covers 18 T cell receptor beta chains from one sample sequenced in a study of blood T cells in healthy people across ages. Together with a sample-barcoded 5' primer, a J-beta primer mix was included in a second PCR lasting 7 to 11 cycles. TCRdb called the 5' RACE reads again in MiXCR, with one record for every CDR3 protein. The sample includes over 950,000 distinct CDR3 sequences, 45% to 60% of them seen just once. Specimen: blood. The source is an older woman in good health.

This clonotype was detected only once. The J gene is TRBJ2-7, the V gene TRBV29-1; 11 bases fit TRBD1. The CDR3 is made up of 14 amino acids. CDR1 is SQVTM, CDR2 ANQGSEA, per germline. J was trimmed by 5 bases and V by 7 bases; bases with no gene match: 10. CDR3 in DNA: TGCAGCGCCGCGAGAGGGACAGGGGGAAACGAGCAGTACTTC. Residues: CSAARGTGGNEQYF.

V gene TRBV3-1 combines with J gene TRBJ2-7, with D maybe TRBD1 (6 bases). The V gene's germline CDR1 is LGHDT and CDR2 YNNKEL (reference sequence). This CDR3 is built from 15 residues. The germline V and J ends were trimmed by 1 base and 7 bases, with 17 bases remaining between them. CDR3 protein: CASSQGGAGVREQYF. CDR3 in DNA: TGTGCCAGCAGCCAAGGTGGTGCAGGGGTGAGGGAGCAGTACTTC.

The chain carries TRBV12-3 or TRBV12-4 and TRBJ2-1; either TRBD1 or TRBD2 may fit D (5 bases each). This CDR3 is 13 amino acids long. V gave up 3 bases and J gave up 11 bases, with 14 bases separating them. Here the CDR3 DNA reads TGTGCCAGCAGTTTGTCGGGACGACCGAAGCAGTTCTTC. This translates into CASSLSGRPKQFF.

V usage is TRBV10-3 and J usage is TRBJ2-7; 9 bases map to TRBD1. CDR1 and CDR2 from the germline V gene are ENHRY and SYGVKD. The J segment lost 5 bases and the V segment lost 6 bases, leaving 2 bases of the junction unmatched. The CDR3 totals 12 residues. In nucleotides, the CDR3 is TGTGCCATCAGGGGACAGGGCCACGAGCAGTACTTC. Its protein product is CAIRGQGHEQYF.

The sample holds a few counts of this clonotype. For the CDR3, the DNA is TGCAGCGTTGACCTACTTCTAGATGGACCGCAAGGAGGGACCCAGTACTTC. Protein product: CSVDLLLDGPQGGTQYF. The chain has TRBV29-1 and TRBJ2-5; D possibly corresponds to TRBD2 (5 bases). Trimming removed 3 bases from V and 7 bases from J, with 27 bases in between. This CDR3 has 17 residues. CDR1 SQVTM and CDR2 ANQGSEA come from the germline V gene.

The chain uses TRBV29-1 and TRBJ2-7, with TRBD1 matching over 10 bases. Germline V gene sequence: CDR1 SQVTM, CDR2 ANQGSEA. The CDR3 extends over 14 amino acids. Trimming took 3 bases from V and 4 from J; bases not matched to a gene: 6. CDR3 protein: CSVDATGGGYEQYF. In nucleotides, the CDR3 is TGCAGCGTTGACGCGACAGGGGGCGGGTACGAGCAGTACTTC.

The chain links TRBV28 to TRBJ2-1; TRBD2 agrees at 9 bases. J lost 6 bases, V lost 3 bases, and 6 bases had no gene match. Germline CDR1 reads MDHEN; CDR2 reads SYDVKM. The CDR3 extends over 15 amino acids. The CDR3 nucleotides read TGTGCCAGCAGTTTCAGGACTAGCGTACCCAATGAGCAGTTCTTC. This translates into CASSFRTSVPNEQFF.

The sample holds one count of this clonotype. Since a much larger clone is just one base distant, this may be a read error. The chain links TRBV29-1 to TRBJ2-1, with D perhaps TRBD2 (6 bases). With the DNA end fitting TRBJ2-7 better, the J assignment may be wrong. The V gene's germline CDR1 is SQVTM and CDR2 ANQGSEA. The CDR3 runs to 14 residues. CDR3 in amino acids: CSVEGGDSYNEQYF. The CDR3, as DNA: TGCAGCGTTGAAGGGGGGGATTCCTACAATGAGCAGTACTTC.

The V call is TRBV6-6, the J call TRBJ2-1; 7 bases fit TRBD1. CDR1 and CDR2 from the germline V gene are MNHNY and SVGAGI (reference sequence). The CDR3 length is 15 residues. V trimming: 5 bases; J trimming: 5 bases; junction bases outside the gene matches: 9. The CDR3, as DNA: TGTGCCAGCAGTCTCCGGACAGGTATAAACAATGAGCAGTTCTTC. Its protein is CASSLRTGINNEQFF.

The chain joins TRBV5-1 to TRBJ1-5; 10 bases align to TRBD1. Looked up from germline, CDR1 is SGHRS and CDR2 is YFSETQ. J was trimmed by 9 bases and V by 4 bases; bases with no gene match: 10. CDR3 size: 15 residues. Here the CDR3 reads CASSAAGQGGRPQHF. CDR3 DNA: TGCGCCAGCAGCGCCGCAGGACAGGGGGGTCGGCCCCAGCATTTT.

The rearrangement uses TRBV7-6 and TRBJ2-5; D is uncertain. Deletions cut 5 bases from V and 2 bases from J, with 24 bases between. The CDR3 consists of 18 residues. Per germline, CDR1 SGHVS and CDR2 FNYEAQ. CDR3 sequence reads: CASSHQPPAAESQETQYF. In DNA, the CDR3 is TGTGCCAGCAGCCACCAACCCCCTGCTGCGGAGTCACAAGAGACCCAGTACTTC.

This chain connects TRBV7-8 to TRBJ1-2; a possible D gene is TRBD1 (6 bases). The CDR3 consists of 12 residues. The germline V and J ends were trimmed by 10 bases and 12 bases, with 21 bases remaining between them. The V gene's germline CDR1 is SGHVS and CDR2 FQNEAQ. The CDR3 region has the DNA TGTGCCATCTCGCGGGGGCAGAGGGCCCACACCTTC. It codes for CAISRGQRAHTF.

The J gene is TRBJ1-1, the V gene TRBV20-1; the D gene is possibly TRBD1 (5 bases). V gave up 5 bases and J gave up 1 base, with 14 bases separating them. This CDR3 has 14 amino acids. CDR1 is DFQATT and CDR2 is SNEGSKA in the germline V gene (reference sequence). For the CDR3, the DNA is TGCAGTGCTCAAGGGGCGGTTAAGAACACTGAAGCTTTCTTT. Protein product: CSAQGAVKNTEAFF.

J is TRBJ2-1 and V is TRBV25-1; TRBD2 matches at 7 bases. Germline CDR1 is MGHDK and CDR2 is SYGVNS. This CDR3 contains 15 residues. J gave up 2 bases and V 4 bases, and 5 bases lay outside the gene matches. As DNA, the CDR3 is TGTGCCAGCAGTGGAAAGCGGGGAACCTACAATGAGCAGTTCTTC. Encoded protein: CASSGKRGTYNEQFF.

The chain employs TRBV21-1 and TRBJ2-5; TRBD1 was called by the table and not checked on the DNA. TRBV21-1 is labeled a pseudogene. The CDR3 loop spans 15 amino acids. The CDR3 region is CASSKVRDHGETQYF. The DNA of the CDR3 is TGTGCCAGCAGCAAAGTAAGGGACCATGGGGAGACCCAGTACTTC.

This clonotype was detected only a few times. V gene TRBV2 combines with J gene TRBJ1-2; D gene unclear. V was clipped by 3 bases and J by 5 bases, with 10 bases between them. CDR1 SNHLY and CDR2 FYNNEI come from the germline V gene. The CDR3 has 13 amino acids. The CDR3 region has the DNA TGTGCCAGCAGTGAGGGGAAGATATATGGCTACACCTTC. This sequence encodes CASSEGKIYGYTF.

This rearrangement joins TRBV7-3 to TRBJ1-1; D remains unclear. This CDR3 spans 15 amino acids. The V gene lost 1 base and the J gene lost 4 bases, with 13 bases spanning the gap. The V gene's germline CDR1 is SGHTA and CDR2 FQGTGA. CDR3 nucleotides: TGTGCCAGCAGCTTAAGTATTGAAAAATCCACTGAAGCTTTCTTT. This gives the protein CASSLSIEKSTEAFF.

The V gene is TRBV7-2, the J gene TRBJ2-4, with 9 bases lining up with TRBD2. The J call may be incorrect, as the DNA end agrees better with TRBJ2-7. There are 17 residues in the CDR3. From germline, CDR1 is SGHTA and CDR2 FQGNSA. CDR3 coding DNA: TGTGCCAGCAGCTTAGTCGCTAGCGGGATAGGACCGCGCGAGCAGTACTTC. Translated, it gives CASSLVASGIGPREQYF.